At least ten counts were recorded for the clone carrying this TCR beta chain. Building of the TCR beta libraries involved iRepertoire HTBI primers and Arm-PCR of CDR3 regions. In the authors' methods: Across samples, more than 55 TRBV and some 13 TRBJ segments were found. TCRdb processed the multiplex PCR reads anew with MiXCR; each CDR3 protein has one entry. In this record, the V and J calls reflect TCRdb's handling and not the investigators' own analysis. This table has under 450,000 distinct CDR3 sequences, around 23% appearing once. As to time point: persistent/refractory GD, antithyroid drugs over 5 years with positive TRAb. From RNA extracted from PBMCs, the TCR library was made. This record belongs to a study of regulatory T cells in long-lasting Graves disease. V shed 0 bases and J 7 bases; nucleotides not matched to a gene: 3. Germline V lookup: CDR1 SGHKS, CDR2 YYEKEE (reference sequence). The CDR3 loop spans 15 amino acids.

The source was peripheral blood mononuclear cells (PBMCs), collected when the disease was refractory, from a patient treated with antithyroid drugs. The sequence derives from a woman aged 40 to 50 with Graves disease. V and J are TRBV5-5 and TRBJ2-5, with 13 bases matching TRBD2. CDR3 residues: CASSLGTSGRGTQYF. As DNA, the CDR3 is TGTGCCAGCAGCTTGGGGACTAGCGGGAGAGGGACCCAGTACTTC.